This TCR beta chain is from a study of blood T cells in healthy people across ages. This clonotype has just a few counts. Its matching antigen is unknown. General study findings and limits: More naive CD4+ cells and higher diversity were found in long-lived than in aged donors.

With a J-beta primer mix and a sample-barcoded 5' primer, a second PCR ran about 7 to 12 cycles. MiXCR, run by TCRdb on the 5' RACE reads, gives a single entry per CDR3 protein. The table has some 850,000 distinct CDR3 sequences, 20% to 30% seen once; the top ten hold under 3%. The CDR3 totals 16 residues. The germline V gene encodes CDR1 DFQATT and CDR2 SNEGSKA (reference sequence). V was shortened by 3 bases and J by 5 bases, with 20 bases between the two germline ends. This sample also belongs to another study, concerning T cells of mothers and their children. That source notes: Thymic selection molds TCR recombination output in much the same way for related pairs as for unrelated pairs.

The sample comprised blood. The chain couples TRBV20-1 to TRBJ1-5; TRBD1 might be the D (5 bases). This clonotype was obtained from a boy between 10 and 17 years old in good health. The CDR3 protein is CSASVAGRDRYQPQHF. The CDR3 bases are TGCAGTGCTAGTGTGGCAGGGAGGGATCGGTATCAGCCCCAGCATTTT.